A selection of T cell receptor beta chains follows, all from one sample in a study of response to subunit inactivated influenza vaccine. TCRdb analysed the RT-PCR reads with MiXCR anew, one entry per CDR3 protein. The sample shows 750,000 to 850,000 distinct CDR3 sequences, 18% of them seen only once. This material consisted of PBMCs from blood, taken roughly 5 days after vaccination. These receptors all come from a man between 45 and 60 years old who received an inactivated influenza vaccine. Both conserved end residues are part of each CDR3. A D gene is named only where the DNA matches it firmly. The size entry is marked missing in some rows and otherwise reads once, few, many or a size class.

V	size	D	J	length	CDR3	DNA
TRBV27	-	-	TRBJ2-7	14	CASSLSTGQYEQYF	TGTGCCAGCAGTTTATCAACAGGCCAATACGAGCAGTACTTC
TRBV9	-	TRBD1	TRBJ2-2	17	CASSVRRQGGDTGELFF	TGTGCCAGCAGCGTTCGACGACAGGGGGGGGACACCGGGGAGCTGTTTTTT
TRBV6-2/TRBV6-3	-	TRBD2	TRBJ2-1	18	CASSFPKGLAGGYGEQFF	TGTGCCAGCAGCTTTCCCAAGGGACTAGCGGGAGGATATGGTGAGCAGTTCTTC
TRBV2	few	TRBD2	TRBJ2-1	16	CASSESGREGRYEQFF	TGTGCCAGCAGTGAATCGGGACGGGAGGGCCGATATGAGCAGTTCTTC
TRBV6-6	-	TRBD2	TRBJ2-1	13	CASREVAGNEQFF	TGTGCCAGCAGAGAGGTAGCGGGCAATGAGCAGTTCTTC
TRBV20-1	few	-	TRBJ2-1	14	CSARLGGGHNEQFF	TGCAGTGCTCGTCTAGGGGGGGGGCACAATGAGCAGTTCTTC
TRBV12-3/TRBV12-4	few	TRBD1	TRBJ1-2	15	CASTRGQGINYGYTF	TGTGCCAGCACCAGAGGACAGGGAATAAACTATGGCTACACCTTC
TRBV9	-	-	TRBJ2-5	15	CASSVGSTGRETQYF	TGTGCCAGCAGCGTCGGAAGCACAGGGAGAGAGACCCAGTACTTC
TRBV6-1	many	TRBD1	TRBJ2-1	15	CASILDRGSYNEQFF	TGTGCCAGCATTCTGGACAGGGGGTCGTACAATGAGCAGTTCTTC
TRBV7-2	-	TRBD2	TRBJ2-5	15	CASSPPRTSRETQYF	TGTGCCAGCAGCCCCCCACGGACTAGCAGAGAGACCCAGTACTTC
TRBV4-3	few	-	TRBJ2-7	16	CASSQDAGSSSYEQYF	TGCGCCAGCAGCCAAGATGCGGGCAGTAGCTCCTACGAGCAGTACTTC
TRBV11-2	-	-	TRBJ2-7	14	CASSINRGRGEQYF	TGTGCCAGCAGCATTAACAGGGGGAGGGGCGAGCAGTACTTC